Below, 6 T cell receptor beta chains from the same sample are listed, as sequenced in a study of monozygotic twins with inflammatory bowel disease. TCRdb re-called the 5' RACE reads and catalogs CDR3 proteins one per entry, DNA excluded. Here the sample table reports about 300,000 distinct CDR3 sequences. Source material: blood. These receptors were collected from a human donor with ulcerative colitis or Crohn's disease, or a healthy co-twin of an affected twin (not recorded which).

CDR3: CASSKGFARWRVWETQYF. The rearrangement joins TRBV21-1 to TRBJ2-5; TCRdb's D call, TRBD1, is unchecked because there is no DNA. TRBV21-1 is marked as a pseudogene. The CDR3 spans 18 residues.

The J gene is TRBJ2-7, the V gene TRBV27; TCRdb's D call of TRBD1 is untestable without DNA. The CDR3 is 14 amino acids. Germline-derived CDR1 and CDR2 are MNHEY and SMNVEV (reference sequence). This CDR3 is CASSLWGTVYEQYF.

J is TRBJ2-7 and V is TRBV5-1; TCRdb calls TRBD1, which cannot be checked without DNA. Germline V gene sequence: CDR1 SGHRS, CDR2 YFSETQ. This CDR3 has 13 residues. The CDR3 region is CASNGQGDYEQYF.

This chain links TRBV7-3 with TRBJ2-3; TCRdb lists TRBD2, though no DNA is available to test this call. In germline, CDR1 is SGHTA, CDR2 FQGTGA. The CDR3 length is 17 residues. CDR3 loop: CASSPGLAGSSTDTQYF.

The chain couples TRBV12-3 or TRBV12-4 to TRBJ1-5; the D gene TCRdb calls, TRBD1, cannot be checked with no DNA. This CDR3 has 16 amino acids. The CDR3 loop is CASSSQGGQRGKPQHF.

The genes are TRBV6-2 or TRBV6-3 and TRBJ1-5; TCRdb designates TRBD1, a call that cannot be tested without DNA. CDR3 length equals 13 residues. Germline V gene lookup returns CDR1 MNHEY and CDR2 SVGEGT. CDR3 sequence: CASKNRENQPQHF.